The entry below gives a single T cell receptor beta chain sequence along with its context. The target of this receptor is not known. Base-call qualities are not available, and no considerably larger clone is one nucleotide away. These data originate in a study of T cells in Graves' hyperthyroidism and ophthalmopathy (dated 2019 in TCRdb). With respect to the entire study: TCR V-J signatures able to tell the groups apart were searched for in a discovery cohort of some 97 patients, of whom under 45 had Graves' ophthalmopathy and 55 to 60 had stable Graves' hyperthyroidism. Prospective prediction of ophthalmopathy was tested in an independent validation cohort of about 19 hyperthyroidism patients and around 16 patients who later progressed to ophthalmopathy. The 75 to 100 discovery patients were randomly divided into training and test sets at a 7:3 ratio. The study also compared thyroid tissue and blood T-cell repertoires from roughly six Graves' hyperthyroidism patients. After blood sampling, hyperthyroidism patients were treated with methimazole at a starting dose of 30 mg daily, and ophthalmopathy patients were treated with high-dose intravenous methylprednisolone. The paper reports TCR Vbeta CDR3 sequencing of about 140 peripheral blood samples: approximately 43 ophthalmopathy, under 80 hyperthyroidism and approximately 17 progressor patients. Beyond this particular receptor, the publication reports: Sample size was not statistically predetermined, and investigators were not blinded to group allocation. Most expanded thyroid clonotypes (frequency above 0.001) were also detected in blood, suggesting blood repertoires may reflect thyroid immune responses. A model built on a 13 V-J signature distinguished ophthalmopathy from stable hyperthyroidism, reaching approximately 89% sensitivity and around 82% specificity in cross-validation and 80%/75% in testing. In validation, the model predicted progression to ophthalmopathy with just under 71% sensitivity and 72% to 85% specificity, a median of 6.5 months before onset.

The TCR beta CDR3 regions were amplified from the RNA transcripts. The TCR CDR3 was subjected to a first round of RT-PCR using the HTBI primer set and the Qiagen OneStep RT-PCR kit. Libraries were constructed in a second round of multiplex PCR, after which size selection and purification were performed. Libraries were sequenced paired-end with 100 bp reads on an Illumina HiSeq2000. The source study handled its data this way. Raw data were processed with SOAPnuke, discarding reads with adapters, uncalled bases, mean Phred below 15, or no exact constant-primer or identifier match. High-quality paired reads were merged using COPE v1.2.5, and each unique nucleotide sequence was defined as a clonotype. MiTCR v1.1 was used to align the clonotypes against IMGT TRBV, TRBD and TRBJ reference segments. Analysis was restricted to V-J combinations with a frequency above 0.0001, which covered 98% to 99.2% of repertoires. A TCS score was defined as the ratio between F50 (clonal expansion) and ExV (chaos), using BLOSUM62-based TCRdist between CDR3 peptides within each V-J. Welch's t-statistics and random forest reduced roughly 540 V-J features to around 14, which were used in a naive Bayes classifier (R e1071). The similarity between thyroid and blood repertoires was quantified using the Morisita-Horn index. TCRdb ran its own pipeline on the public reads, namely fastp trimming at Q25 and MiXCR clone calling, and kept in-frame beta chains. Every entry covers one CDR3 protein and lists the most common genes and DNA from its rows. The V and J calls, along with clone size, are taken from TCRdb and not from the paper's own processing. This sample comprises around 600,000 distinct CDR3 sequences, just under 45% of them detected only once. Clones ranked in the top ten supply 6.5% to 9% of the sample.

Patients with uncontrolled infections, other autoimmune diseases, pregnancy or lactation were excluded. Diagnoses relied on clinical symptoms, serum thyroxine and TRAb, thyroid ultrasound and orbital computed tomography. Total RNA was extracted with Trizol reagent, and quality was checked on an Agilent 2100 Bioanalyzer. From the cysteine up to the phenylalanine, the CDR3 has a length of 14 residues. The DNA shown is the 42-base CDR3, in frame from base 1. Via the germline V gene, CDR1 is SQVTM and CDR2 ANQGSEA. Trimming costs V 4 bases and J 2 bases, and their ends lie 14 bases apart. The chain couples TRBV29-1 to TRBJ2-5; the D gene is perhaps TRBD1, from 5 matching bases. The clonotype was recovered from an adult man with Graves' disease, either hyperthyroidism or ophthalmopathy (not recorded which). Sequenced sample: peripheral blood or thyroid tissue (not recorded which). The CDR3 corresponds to CSVAGFGVQETQYF. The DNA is TGCAGCGTTGCAGGGTTTGGAGTTCAAGAGACCCAGTACTTC.